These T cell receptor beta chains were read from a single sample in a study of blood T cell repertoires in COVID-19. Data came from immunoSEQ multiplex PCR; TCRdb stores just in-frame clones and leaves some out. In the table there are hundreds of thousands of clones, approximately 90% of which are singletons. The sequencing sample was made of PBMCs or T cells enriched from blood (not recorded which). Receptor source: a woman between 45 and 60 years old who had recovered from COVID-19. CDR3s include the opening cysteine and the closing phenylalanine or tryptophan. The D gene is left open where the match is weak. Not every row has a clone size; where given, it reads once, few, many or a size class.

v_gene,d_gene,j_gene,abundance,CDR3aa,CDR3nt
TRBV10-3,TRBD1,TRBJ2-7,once,CATHPEGAGSFHEQYF,TGTGCCACACACCCCGAGGGGGCAGGGAGTTTCCACGAGCAGTACTTC
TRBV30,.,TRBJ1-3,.,CAWDSSGNTIYF,TGTGCCTGGGACAGCTCTGGAAACACCATATATTTT
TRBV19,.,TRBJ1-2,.,CASSQDRSEQGYTF,TGTGCCAGTAGCCAAGACAGGAGCGAACAGGGCTACACCTTC
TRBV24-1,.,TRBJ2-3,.,CATSDTGGTDTQYF,TGTGCCACCAGTGATACCGGGGGCACAGATACGCAGTATTTT
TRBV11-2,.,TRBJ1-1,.,CASSKTSQGRRRAEAFF,TGTGCCAGCAGCAAGACGAGTCAGGGCCGACGAAGGGCTGAAGCTTTCTTT
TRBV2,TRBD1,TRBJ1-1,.,CASSGDRAPEAFF,TGTGCCAGCAGTGGGGACAGGGCCCCTGAAGCTTTCTTT
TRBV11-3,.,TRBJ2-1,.,CASSLGRGYNEQFF,TGTGCCAGCAGCTTAGGCAGGGGCTACAATGAGCAGTTCTTC
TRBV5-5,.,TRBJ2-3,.,CASSPPVAVSTDTQYF,TGTGCCAGCAGTCCCCCCGTTGCAGTAAGCACAGATACGCAGTATTTT
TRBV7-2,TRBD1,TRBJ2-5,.,CASSRQGRGETQYF,TGTGCCAGCAGTCGACAGGGACGGGGAGAGACCCAGTACTTC
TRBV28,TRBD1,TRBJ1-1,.,CASRTRTGRLVMNTEAFF,TGTGCCAGCAGAACCCGGACAGGGAGGCTTGTGATGAACACTGAAGCTTTCTTT
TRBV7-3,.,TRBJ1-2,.,CASSPLAGKDGYTF,TGTGCCAGCAGCCCCTTGGCGGGGAAGGATGGCTACACCTTC
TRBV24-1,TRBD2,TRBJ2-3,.,CATSERGGTDTQYF,TGTGCCACCAGTGAGCGGGGGGGCACAGATACGCAGTATTTT
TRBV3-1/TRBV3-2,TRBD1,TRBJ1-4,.,CASSHPRDRGNEKLFF,TGTGCCAGCAGCCACCCCCGGGACAGGGGGAATGAAAAACTGTTTTTT
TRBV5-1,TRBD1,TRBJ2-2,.,CASSFRTGGNTGELFF,TGCGCCAGCAGCTTCCGGACAGGGGGGAACACCGGGGAGCTGTTTTTT
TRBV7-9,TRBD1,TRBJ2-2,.,CASSLSPGQGTGELFF,TGTGCCAGCAGCTTATCTCCGGGACAGGGTACCGGGGAGCTGTTTTTT
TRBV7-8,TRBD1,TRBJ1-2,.,CASSPHRTGRHGYTF,TGTGCCAGCAGCCCACACCGGACAGGGCGGCATGGCTACACCTTC
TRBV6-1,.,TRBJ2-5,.,CASSEFSGIQETQYF,TGTGCCAGCAGTGAGTTCTCGGGGATCCAAGAGACCCAGTACTTC
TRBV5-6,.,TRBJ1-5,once,CASSLTGNQPQHF,TGTGCCAGCAGCTTGACAGGCAATCAGCCCCAGCATTTT
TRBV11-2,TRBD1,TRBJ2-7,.,CASTPRGQGAPEQYF,TGTGCCAGCACCCCCAGGGGACAGGGGGCACCCGAGCAGTACTTC
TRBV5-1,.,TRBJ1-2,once,CASSLGVRESDGYTF,TGCGCCAGCAGCTTGGGTGTTCGGGAATCCGACGGCTACACCTTC
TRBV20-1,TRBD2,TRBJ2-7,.,CSAGLAGIF,TGCAGTGCTGGACTAGCGGGGATATTC
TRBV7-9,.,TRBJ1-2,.,CASSSRLRPHGYTF,TGTGCCAGCAGCTCCCGCCTGAGGCCACACGGCTACACCTTC
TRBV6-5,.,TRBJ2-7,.,CASSSQGHEQYF,TGTGCCAGCAGCTCCCAGGGCCACGAGCAGTACTTC
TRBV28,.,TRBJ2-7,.,CASSAGAAYEQYF,TGTGCCAGCAGTGCAGGTGCCGCTTACGAGCAGTACTTC
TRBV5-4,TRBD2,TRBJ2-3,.,CASSRRNSGGTDTQYF,TGTGCCAGCAGCCGGCGGAATAGCGGGGGCACAGATACGCAGTATTTT
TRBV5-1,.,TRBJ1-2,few,CASSGGTDLEYGYTF,TGCGCCAGCAGCGGTGGGACTGACTTGGAGTATGGCTACACCTTC
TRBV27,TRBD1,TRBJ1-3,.,CASSVQGSANTIYF,TGTGCCAGCAGTGTACAGGGGTCCGCAAACACCATATATTTT
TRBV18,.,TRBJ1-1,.,CASSPIEGSEAFF,TGTGCCAGCTCACCAATTGAGGGATCTGAAGCTTTCTTT
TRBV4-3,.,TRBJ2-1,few,CASKSSYNEQFF,TGCGCCAGCAAGAGCTCCTACAATGAGCAGTTCTTC
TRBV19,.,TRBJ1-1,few,CASSPQGTGEAFF,TGTGCCAGTAGTCCCCAGGGGACCGGTGAAGCTTTCTTT
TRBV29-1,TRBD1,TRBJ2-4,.,CSVEAGTGSLQYF,TGCAGCGTTGAGGCCGGGACAGGGTCTCTTCAGTACTTC
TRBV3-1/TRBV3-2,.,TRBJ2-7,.,CASSEQVYSYEQYF,TGTGCCAGCAGCGAACAGGTGTACTCCTACGAGCAGTACTTC
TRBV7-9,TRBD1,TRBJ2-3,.,CASSVVQGLTDTQYF,TGTGCCAGCAGCGTCGTACAGGGGCTCACAGATACGCAGTATTTT
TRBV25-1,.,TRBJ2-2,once,CAVRETNTGELFF,TGTGCCGTACGGGAAACGAACACCGGGGAGCTGTTTTTT
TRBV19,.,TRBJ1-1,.,CASSIPQRPEAFF,TGTGCCAGTAGTATTCCGCAGCGACCTGAAGCTTTCTTT
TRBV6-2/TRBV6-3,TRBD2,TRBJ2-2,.,CASSYSSLLAGGLNTGELFF,TGTGCCAGCAGTTACTCGAGTTTGCTAGCGGGGGGCCTGAACACCGGGGAGCTGTTTTTT
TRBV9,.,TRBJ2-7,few,CASSPRLTTGRSYEQYF,TGTGCCAGCAGCCCCCGATTGACGACAGGGAGGTCGTACGAGCAGTACTTC
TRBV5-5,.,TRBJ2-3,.,CASSLELATQYF,TGTGCCAGCAGCTTAGAACTAGCCACGCAGTATTTT
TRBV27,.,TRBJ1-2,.,CASSLGQGYGYTF,TGTGCCAGCAGTTTGGGTCAGGGCTATGGCTACACCTTC
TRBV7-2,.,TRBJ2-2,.,CASSLMGHLMGGELFF,TGTGCCAGCAGCTTAATGGGACATCTGATGGGGGGGGAGCTGTTTTTT
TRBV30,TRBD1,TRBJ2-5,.,CAWAPGTGAAETQYF,TGTGCCTGGGCCCCCGGGACAGGGGCAGCGGAGACCCAGTACTTC
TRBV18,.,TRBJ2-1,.,CASTSYTTENEQFF,TGTGCCAGCACCTCCTACACGACAGAGAATGAGCAGTTCTTC
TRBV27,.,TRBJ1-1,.,CASSRGLSRSLNTEAFF,TGTGCCAGCAGTCGCGGTCTATCCAGATCCCTGAACACTGAAGCTTTCTTT
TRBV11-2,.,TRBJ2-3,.,CASDWSSGDTQYF,TGTGCCAGCGACTGGAGTTCGGGGGATACGCAGTATTTT
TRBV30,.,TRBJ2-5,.,CAGGTEETQYF,TGTGCCGGGGGGACAGAAGAGACCCAGTACTTC